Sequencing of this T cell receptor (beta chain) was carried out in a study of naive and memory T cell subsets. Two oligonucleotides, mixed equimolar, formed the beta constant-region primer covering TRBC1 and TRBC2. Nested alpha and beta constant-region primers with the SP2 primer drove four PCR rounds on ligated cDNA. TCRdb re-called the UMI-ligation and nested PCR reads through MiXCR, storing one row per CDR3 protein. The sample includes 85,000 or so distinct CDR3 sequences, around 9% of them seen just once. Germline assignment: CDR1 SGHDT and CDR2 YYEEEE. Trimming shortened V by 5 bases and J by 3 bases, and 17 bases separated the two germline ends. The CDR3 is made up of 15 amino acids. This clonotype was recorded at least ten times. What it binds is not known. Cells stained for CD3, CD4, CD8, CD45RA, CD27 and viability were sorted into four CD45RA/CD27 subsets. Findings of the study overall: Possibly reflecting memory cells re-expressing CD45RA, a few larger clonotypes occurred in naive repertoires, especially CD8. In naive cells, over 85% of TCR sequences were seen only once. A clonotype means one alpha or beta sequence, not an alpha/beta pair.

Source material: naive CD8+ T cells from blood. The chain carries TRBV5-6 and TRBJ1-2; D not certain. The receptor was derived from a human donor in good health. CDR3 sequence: CASSPPPPGYYGYTF. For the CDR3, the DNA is TGTGCCAGCAGTCCCCCCCCCCCGGGATACTATGGCTACACCTTC.